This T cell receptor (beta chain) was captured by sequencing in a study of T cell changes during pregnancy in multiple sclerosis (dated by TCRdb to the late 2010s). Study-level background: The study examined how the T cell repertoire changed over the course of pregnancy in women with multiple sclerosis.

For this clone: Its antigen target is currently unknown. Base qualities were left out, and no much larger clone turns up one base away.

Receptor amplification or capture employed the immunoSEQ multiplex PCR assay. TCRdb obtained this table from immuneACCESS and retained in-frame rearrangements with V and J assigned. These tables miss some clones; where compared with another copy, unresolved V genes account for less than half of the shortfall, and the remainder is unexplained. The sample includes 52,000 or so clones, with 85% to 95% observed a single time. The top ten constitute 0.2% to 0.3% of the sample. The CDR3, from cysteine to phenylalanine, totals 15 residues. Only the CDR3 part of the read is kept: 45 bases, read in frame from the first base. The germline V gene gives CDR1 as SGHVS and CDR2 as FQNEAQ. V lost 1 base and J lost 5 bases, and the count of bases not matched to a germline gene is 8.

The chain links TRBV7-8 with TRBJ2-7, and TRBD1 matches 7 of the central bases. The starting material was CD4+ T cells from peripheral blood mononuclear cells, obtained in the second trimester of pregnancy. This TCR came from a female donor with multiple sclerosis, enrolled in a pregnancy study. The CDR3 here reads CASSLGRQGTDEQYF. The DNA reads TGTGCCAGCAGCTTAGGTCGACAGGGAACCGACGAGCAGTACTTC. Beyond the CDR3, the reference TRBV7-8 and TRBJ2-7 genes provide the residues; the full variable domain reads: GAGVSQSPRYKVAKRGQDVALRCDPISGHVSLFWYQQALGQGPEFLTYFQNEAQLDKSGLPSDRFFAERPEGSVSTLKIQRTQQEDSAVYLCASSLGRQGTDEQYFGPGTRLTVT.